The rows below give T cell receptor beta chains drawn from one sample of a study of spatial heterogeneity in lung cancer. TCRdb re-derived calls from the 5' RACE reads in MiXCR, one entry per CDR3 protein. The table lists around 89,000 distinct CDR3 sequences, approximately 12% of them singletons. Here the sequenced sample was PBMCs, taken at surgery. These receptors came from a male donor with early-stage non-small cell lung cancer. Both conserved end residues are part of each CDR3. The order of the fields is V gene, CDR3 protein.

V gene: TRBV29-1
CDR3 protein: CSARLAGGSGELFF

V gene: TRBV20-1
CDR3 protein: CSALAESAYNEQFF

V gene: TRBV5-1
CDR3 protein: CASSPPLETDTQYF

V gene: TRBV5-1
CDR3 protein: CASSLEGQGANYEQYF

V gene: TRBV2
CDR3 protein: CASRASGNTEAFF

V gene: TRBV4-2
CDR3 protein: CASSDRVYEQYF

V gene: TRBV10-3
CDR3 protein: CAISEVQGRKNTEAFF

V gene: TRBV6-2/TRBV6-3
CDR3 protein: CASSYAGKRTQYF

V gene: TRBV29-1
CDR3 protein: CSVRAAEKLFF

V gene: TRBV29-1
CDR3 protein: CSGRSPGRTDTQYF

V gene: TRBV20-1
CDR3 protein: CSGETGGDDTEAFF

V gene: TRBV6-5
CDR3 protein: CASSYGAGSYNSPLHF

V gene: TRBV7-2
CDR3 protein: CASSFLQGGETQYF

V gene: TRBV11-2
CDR3 protein: CASSEDRGTIYF

V gene: TRBV29-1
CDR3 protein: CSVVLLGGSYQETQYF

V gene: TRBV6-5
CDR3 protein: CASSRPLSTDTQYF

V gene: TRBV29-1
CDR3 protein: CSVIGRYSYEQYF

V gene: TRBV5-1
CDR3 protein: CASSLGLMTSETQYF

V gene: TRBV30
CDR3 protein: CAWSVGLGVTDTQYF

V gene: TRBV6-2/TRBV6-3
CDR3 protein: CASSSGQNTEAFF

V gene: TRBV5-1
CDR3 protein: CASGVNPGTSGATYEQYF

V gene: TRBV23-1
CDR3 protein: CASSHWTAWSPLHF

V gene: TRBV28
CDR3 protein: CASPGGQKIAKNIQYF

V gene: TRBV7-2
CDR3 protein: CASRSPGAQETQYF

V gene: TRBV7-9
CDR3 protein: CASSPGQGYETQYF

V gene: TRBV3-1
CDR3 protein: CASSRGGRFYEQYF

V gene: TRBV30
CDR3 protein: CAWTRTSTNYGYTF

V gene: TRBV3-1
CDR3 protein: CASSHGPSLPLHF